This T cell receptor (beta chain) appears in the sequencing data of a study of early T cells in non-severe SARS-CoV-2 infection. V lost 3 bases and J lost 4; bases outside the gene matches: 7. Germline CDR1 is KGHDR and CDR2 is SFDVKD. The CDR3 is made up of 16 amino acids. TCRdb independently ran MiXCR on the 5' RACE reads; one entry per CDR3 protein. The sample has 70,000 to 95,000 distinct CDR3 sequences, approximately 10% seen once. In this sample, this clonotype turned up a few times. The sequenced sample consisted of whole blood. The receptor's source is an adult who was a healthcare worker with PCR-confirmed SARS-CoV-2 infection or an uninfected control (not recorded which). The chain is built from TRBV24-1 and TRBJ2-2; 7 nucleotides line up with TRBD1. The CDR3 region has the DNA TGTGCCACCAGTGATCAGAGACAGGGAGCCACCGGGGAGCTGTTTTTT. Its protein product is CATSDQRQGATGELFF.